Sequencing of this T cell receptor beta chain was carried out in a study of identical twins (dated by TCRdb to 2016 to 2018). For the study in its entirety: The study deep-sequenced TCR alpha and beta repertoires from monozygotic twins, unrelated adults of various ages and cord blood to test whether fetal clonotypes persist. To rule out contamination, the twin experiments were replicated at different times with different library preparation protocols. Broader findings and caveats from the paper: Compared with coincidental sharing between unrelated individuals, an excess of low generation-probability sequences was observed among out-of-frame TCR alpha sequences shared between twins. Invariant T cells such as MAIT and iNKT could partly confound zero-insertion analyses, although diverse VJ usage argued against such confounding for most clonotypes. Because the same donors could not be followed over many years, the conclusions depended on cross-sectional statistical analysis. Out-of-frame TCR alpha sharing in monozygotic twins was systematically underestimated by recombination models, whereas sharing between unrelated individuals was in agreement with the recombination models. The excess sharing between twins in beta out-of-frame sequences was weaker because fewer shared sequences reduced the signal-to-noise ratio. Abundant cord blood beta clonotypes had fewer insertions, young adult naive repertoires showed a similar but weaker trend, and memory repertoires showed no such trend.

Every donor was a healthy Caucasian. The twin cohort comprised three pairs of female monozygotic twins, all aged about 18 to 30 years. Peripheral blood mononuclear cells were used as the source from which RNA for TCR libraries was isolated. Trimming costs V 3 bases and J 5 bases, and their ends lie 11 bases apart. CDR3 length: 12 amino acids, cysteine to phenylalanine. The CDR3 DNA has 36 bases and is translated from base 1. CDR1 and CDR2, looked up from the germline V gene, are SQVTM and ANQGSEA. Library preparation was by 5' RACE. Data came from an Illumina HiSeq 2000. A universal primer binding site was introduced by template switching, and a unique molecular identifier was present in the final cDNA, enabling accurate counting of TCR cDNA molecules. First-strand cDNA for TCR alpha and beta chains was synthesized from specific primers in the conserved constant-segment region. To control for contamination, every cDNA library was double barcoded, receiving both a SMART-Mk sample barcode and Illumina barcodes. TruSeq adapter sequences along with Illumina sample barcodes were introduced in two successive PCR steps. The Illumina HiSeq platform was used with custom primers to sequence TCR alpha and beta cDNA libraries. Per the authors' processing: Raw reads were processed with MiGEC to extract unique molecular identifiers, and MiXCR was used to determine CDR3 positions. For each individual, recombination models were inferred using an EM algorithm with the repgenHMM and IGoR tools. Shared clonotype analysis was performed with the tcR package in R, normalizing sharing by the product of cloneset sizes. Out-of-frame nonproductive sequences were analyzed to study raw recombination free of thymic and clonal selection effects. TCRdb itself trimmed the public reads at Q25 with fastp, ran MiXCR and retained productive beta chains. Every entry covers one CDR3 protein and lists the most common genes and DNA from its rows. It is TCRdb's table, rather than the study itself, that gives the V and J calls and clone size. The sample table records about 810,000 distinct CDR3 sequences; roughly an eighth of these occur just once. The top ten clones comprise around 1.6% of the sample.

Concerning this clonotype itself: What this receptor recognizes is not known. Base qualities are not provided; no much larger clone lies one nucleotide away.

The sample was also linked to a second study, of yellow fever vaccine responses in identical twins. As described in the second report: The T cell response to vaccination in identical twins was reported by the authors to appear partly convergent and partly personalized. The study precisely tracked vaccine-responding T cell clones in identical twins.

This receptor chain uses TRBV29-1 and TRBJ2-7; TRBD1 might be the D gene, on 5 matching bases. This clonotype was obtained from a woman younger than 30 in good health. The sample comprised PBMCs. The encoded CDR3 is CSVDGQGNEQYF. The DNA is as follows: TGCAGCGTTGATGGCCAGGGTAACGAGCAGTACTTC.